The 26 T cell receptor beta chains reported below all come from one sample, sequenced in a study of blood T cells in healthy people across ages. Using a J-beta primer mix together with a sample-barcoded 5' primer, a second PCR was run for roughly 7 to 12 cycles. A single record per CDR3 protein comes from TCRdb applying MiXCR to the 5' RACE reads. The repertoire holds over 1,500,000 distinct CDR3 sequences, 35% to 50% seen once, with 23% in the top ten. Sequenced input: blood. Source of these receptors: a human donor in good health.

The gene calls are TRBV5-1 and TRBJ2-3; D gene unclear. V lost 6 bases, J lost 4 bases, and 6 bases lay in between. Looked up from germline, CDR1 is SGHRS and CDR2 is YFSETQ. The CDR3 has 11 residues. The CDR3 loop is CASKDADTQYF. The DNA of the CDR3 is TGCGCCAGCAAGGACGCAGATACGCAGTATTTT.

The V and J genes are TRBV4-3 and TRBJ2-7; 8 bases fit TRBD2. The CDR3 is 15 residues long. Germline lookup yields CDR1 LGHNA and CDR2 YSLEER. With 3 bases clipped from V and 3 bases from J, the junction kept 7 bases outside the gene matches. The CDR3: CASSQEGLGIYEQYF. The DNA of the CDR3 is TGCGCCAGCAGCCAGGAGGGACTAGGAATCTACGAGCAGTACTTC.

This clonotype was observed a handful of times. V gene TRBV7-2 combines with J gene TRBJ2-3; unclear D gene. The CDR3 sequence is 12 residues long. CDR1 and CDR2 from the germline V gene are SGHTA and FQGNSA. V lost 3 bases to trimming and J lost 14 bases, with 15 bases between them. The CDR3 nucleotides are TGTGCCAGCAGCTTTCCTAGTCGTTTTCCGTATTTT. Amino acids: CASSFPSRFPYF.

This clonotype was seen a few times. V usage is TRBV6-6 and J usage is TRBJ1-2, with 7 bases aligning to TRBD1. Per germline, CDR1 MNHNY and CDR2 SVGAGI (reference sequence). Germline trimming cut 0 bases from V and 8 bases from J; bases unmatched to any gene: 3. The CDR3 loop spans 13 amino acids. CDR3 sequence (DNA): TGTGCCAGCAGTTACTCGACAGGGTCCGGCTACACCTTC. Encoded protein: CASSYSTGSGYTF.

This clonotype was found a few times. The DNA of the CDR3 is TGTGCCAGCAGCTCACCTGGGAATGGCTACACCTTC. It translates to CASSSPGNGYTF. This chain connects TRBV7-6 to TRBJ1-2; D not certain. The CDR3 contains 12 residues. Trimming stripped 4 bases from V and 6 bases from J, with 9 bases between. Germline V lookup: CDR1 SGHVS, CDR2 FNYEAQ.

This clonotype was seen more than once but under ten times. V and J are TRBV11-2 and TRBJ2-1, with a tentative D call TRBD2 (6 bases). Germline V gene sequence: CDR1 SGHAT, CDR2 FQNNGV. CDR3 length equals 13 residues. Trimming took off 4 bases at V and 12 bases at J, with 16 bases between the two ends. The DNA for the CDR3 is TGTGCCAGCAGCTCTTCGGCTGGGCGGGGGCAGTTCTTC. This codes for CASSSSAGRGQFF. The variable domain in full, completed from reference TRBV11-2 and TRBJ2-1, reads EAGVAQSPRYKIIEKRQSVAFWCNPISGHATLYWYQQILGQGPKLLIQFQNNGVVDDSQLPKDRFSAERLKGVDSTLKIQPAKLEDSAVYLCASSSSAGRGQFFGPGTRLTVL.

About this clonotype: A junction boundary mismatches the germline segment, possibly from a read error. CDR3 sequence (DNA): TGTGCCAGCAGCCAATCAGCCGGGGCCAGCGTCCTGACTTTC. Encoded protein: CASSQSAGASVLTF. The chain uses TRBV3-1 and TRBJ2-6, with D perhaps TRBD1 or TRBD2 (5 bases each). Per the germline V gene, CDR1 is LGHDT and CDR2 is YNNKEL (reference sequence). This CDR3 region has 14 residues.

The chain links TRBV29-1 to TRBJ1-1; weak D call: TRBD1 (5 bases). Looked up from germline, CDR1 is SQVTM and CDR2 is ANQGSEA. There are 16 residues in the CDR3. Deletions cut 4 bases from V and 3 bases from J, with 21 bases between. The DNA of the CDR3 is TGCAGCGTTGGGGCAATGAGGGGTTTTAAGGACACTGAAGCTTTCTTT. Amino acid sequence: CSVGAMRGFKDTEAFF.

The chain employs TRBV29-1 and TRBJ2-3, with D uncertain. V was pared by 1 base and J by 5 bases, with 13 bases between. CDR3 length: 14 amino acids. The V gene's germline CDR1 is SQVTM and CDR2 ANQGSEA. CDR3 region: CSVEANPAIDTQYF. CDR3 in DNA: TGCAGCGTTGAAGCTAATCCGGCAATAGATACGCAGTATTTT.

This sequence joins TRBV6-5 and TRBJ2-3; 10 nucleotides line up with TRBD1. This CDR3 contains 16 residues. Germline V gene data show CDR1 as MNHEY and CDR2 as SVGAGI. The V and J ends lost 6 bases and 4 bases, in that order; junction bases with no gene match: 10. The CDR3 nucleotides are TGTGCCAGCAGCTTACTCGGGACAGGGGCCGCAGATACGCAGTATTTT. Residues: CASSLLGTGAADTQYF.

The chain recombines TRBV20-1 with TRBJ1-1, with a possible D match to TRBD1 (6 bases). Trimming took off 3 bases at V and 7 bases at J, with 12 bases between the two ends. Per the germline V gene, CDR1 is DFQATT and CDR2 is SNEGSKA (reference sequence). This CDR3 region has 12 residues. CDR3 sequence (DNA): TGCAGTGCTAGGTCCAGGGGATTTGAAGCTTTCTTT. Translation gives CSARSRGFEAFF.

This clonotype was recorded a few times. This chain connects TRBV21-1 to TRBJ2-5; the DNA was not compared with TRBD1, the D call given in the table. TRBV21-1 is assigned pseudogene status. This CDR3 contains 16 residues. This chain's CDR3 is CASSKDDRGRQETQYF. CDR3 DNA: TGTGCCAGCAGCAAAGATGATAGGGGGCGACAGGAGACCCAGTACTTC.

The J gene is TRBJ1-2, the V gene TRBV4-1; D is possibly TRBD1 (5 bases). The V and J ends lost 0 bases and 3 bases respectively, with 11 bases between them. Germline V gene data show CDR1 as MGHRA and CDR2 as YSYEKL. This CDR3 is built from 15 residues. The DNA for the CDR3 is TGCGCCAGCAGCCAAGAGCAGGGCATTTACTATGGCTACACCTTC. It specifies CASSQEQGIYYGYTF.

This clonotype was picked up a small number of times. V is TRBV7-9 and J is TRBJ2-1, with D perhaps being TRBD1 or TRBD2 (6 bases each). The V gene's germline CDR1 is SEHNR and CDR2 FQNEAQ (reference sequence). V lost 5 bases to trimming and J lost 5 bases, with 19 bases between them. The CDR3 extends over 16 amino acids. The DNA for the CDR3 is TGTGCCAGCAGCACTAGCAGGGGCCGGGCAAACAATGAGCAGTTCTTC. This translates into CASSTSRGRANNEQFF.

Turning to this clonotype: It may be a read error: a sequence one base away is much more abundant. The chain recombines TRBV29-1 with TRBJ2-4; 10 bases agree with TRBD2. CDR1 and CDR2 from the germline V gene are SQVTM and ANQGSEA. The length of the CDR3 is 14 residues. J gave up 13 bases and V 8 bases, and 17 bases lay outside the gene matches. The CDR3 DNA is TGCAGCTCGCGGCTAGCGGGGGCGAACAATGAGCAGTACTTC. Its protein is CSSRLAGANNEQYF. The full variable domain, completed using reference TRBV29-1 and TRBJ2-4, is SAVISQKPSRDICQRGTSLTIQCQVDSQVTMMFWYRQQPGQSLTLIATANQGSEATYESGFVIDKFPISRPNLTFSTLTVSNMSPEDSSIYLCSSRLAGANNEQYFGAGTRLSVL.

This clonotype turned up a few times. The V gene is TRBV29-1, the J gene TRBJ2-7; 8 positions match TRBD1. The ends lost 5 bases at V and 6 bases at J; junction bases unmatched: 6. The CDR3 consists of 12 residues. Germline V gene sequence: CDR1 SQVTM, CDR2 ANQGSEA. CDR3 sequence reads: CSVFDRGGEQYF. The CDR3 DNA sequence: TGCAGCGTTTTCGACAGGGGCGGCGAGCAGTACTTC.

The rearrangement links TRBV10-3 to TRBJ2-3, with D unclear. Germline-derived CDR1 and CDR2 are ENHRY and SYGVKD. V was clipped by 7 bases and J by 0 bases, with 11 bases between them. The CDR3 length is 14 residues. Written as DNA, the CDR3 is TGTGCCATCAAAACGTCTCCTAGCACAGATACGCAGTATTTT. Its protein product is CAIKTSPSTDTQYF.

The chain uses TRBV12-3 or TRBV12-4 and TRBJ2-3; D is perhaps TRBD1 or TRBD2 (7 bases each). This CDR3 comprises 17 residues. The V end lost 5 bases, the J end lost 1 base, and 19 bases lay between the germline ends. CDR3 loop: CASSEPRGGRGTDTQYF. The CDR3 DNA reads TGTGCCAGCAGTGAGCCCAGGGGGGGACGAGGCACAGATACGCAGTATTTT.

This clonotype was counted between two and nine times. CDR3 sequence reads: CASSPTRSAEETQYF. Here the CDR3 DNA reads TGCGCCAGCAGCCCGACCCGTAGCGCAGAAGAGACCCAGTACTTC. The chain employs TRBV5-1 and TRBJ2-5; D might be TRBD2 (5 bases). V lost 4 bases and J 3 bases, leaving 16 bases between the germline ends. The V gene's germline CDR1 is SGHRS and CDR2 YFSETQ. The length of the CDR3 is 15 residues.

The chain has TRBV20-1 and TRBJ1-6; D is unresolved. Trimming removed 0 bases at V and 8 bases at J, with 8 bases between. The V gene's germline CDR1 is DFQATT and CDR2 SNEGSKA (reference sequence). The CDR3 is 13 residues long. The CDR3 nucleotides are TGCAGTGCTAGAGATATAGCGGATTCACCCCTCCACTTT. This translates into CSARDIADSPLHF.

As regards this clonotype: The junction shows a germline mismatch at one end, possibly a read error. The V gene is TRBV12-5, the J gene TRBJ2-3, with 7 bases identical to TRBD2. In germline, CDR1 is LGHNT, CDR2 FRNRAP. The length of the CDR3 is 14 residues. As DNA, the CDR3 is TGTACTAGTGGCAGAGCGGGGTTCACAGATACGCAGTATTTT. This encodes CTSGRAGFTDTQYF.

This chain connects TRBV2 to TRBJ2-7, with 8 positions matching TRBD2. Trimming removed 6 bases from V and 5 bases from J; junction bases left unmatched: 12. This CDR3 has 15 amino acids. From germline, CDR1 is SNHLY and CDR2 FYNNEI. CDR3 sequence (DNA): TGTGCCAGCAGGGTCCCCCGGGGGGGCTTCAACGAGCAGTACTTC. This sequence encodes CASRVPRGGFNEQYF.

In its sample, this clonotype was seen a few times. The rearrangement uses TRBV9 and TRBJ2-1; D unresolved. This CDR3 contains 13 residues. Germline CDR1 SGDLS, CDR2 YYNGEE. Trimming cost V 0 bases and J 10 bases, with 11 bases left between them. The CDR3 loop is CASSVEAGREQFF. CDR3 DNA sequence: TGTGCCAGCAGCGTAGAGGCCGGACGGGAGCAGTTCTTC.

The chain employs TRBV12-3 or TRBV12-4 and TRBJ2-1; D not certain. V was pared by 2 bases and J by 0 bases, with 11 bases between. The CDR3 consists of 16 residues. CDR3 nucleotides: TGTGCCAGCAGTTTATTTTGGGCGAGCTCCTACAATGAGCAGTTCTTC. The encoded protein is CASSLFWASSYNEQFF.

This clonotype has a handful of counts. The chain uses TRBV20-1 and TRBJ2-3; possible D gene TRBD2, 5 bases. Germline assignment: CDR1 DFQATT and CDR2 SNEGSKA (reference sequence). Trimming cost V 6 bases and J 9 bases, with 19 bases left between them. This CDR3 contains 13 residues. The CDR3 DNA reads TGCAGTGCGCGGGCGGCCAGCCTTGGCACGCAGTATTTT. Amino acid sequence: CSARAASLGTQYF.

Worth noting for this clonotype: The junction shows a germline mismatch at one end, possibly a read error. The rearrangement joins TRBV7-8 to TRBJ2-4; 8 nucleotides line up with TRBD2. The J call may be wrong; the DNA end is better matched by TRBJ2-7. CDR1 SGHVS and CDR2 FQNEAQ come from the germline V gene. The CDR3 is 15 amino acids. CDR3 sequence (DNA): TGTGTCAGCAGCTTAGCTAGCGGGTCATCCTACGAGCAGTACTTC. It encodes CVSSLASGSSYEQYF.